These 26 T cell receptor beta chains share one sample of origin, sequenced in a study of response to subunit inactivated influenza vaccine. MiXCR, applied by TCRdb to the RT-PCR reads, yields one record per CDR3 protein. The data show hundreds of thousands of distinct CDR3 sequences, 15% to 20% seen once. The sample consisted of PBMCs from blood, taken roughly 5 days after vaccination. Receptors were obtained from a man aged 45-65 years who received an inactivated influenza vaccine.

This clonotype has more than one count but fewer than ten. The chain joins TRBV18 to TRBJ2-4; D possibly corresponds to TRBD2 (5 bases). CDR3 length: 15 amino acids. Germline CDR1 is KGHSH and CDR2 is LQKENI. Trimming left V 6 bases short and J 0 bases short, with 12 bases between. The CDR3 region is CASSPGVGAKNIQYF. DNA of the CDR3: TGTGCCAGCTCCCCCGGGGTGGGAGCCAAAAACATTCAGTACTTC.

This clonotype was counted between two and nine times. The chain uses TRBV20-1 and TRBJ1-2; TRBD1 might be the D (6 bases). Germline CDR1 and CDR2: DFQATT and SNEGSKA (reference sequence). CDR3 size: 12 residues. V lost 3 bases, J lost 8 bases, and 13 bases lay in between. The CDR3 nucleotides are TGCAGTGCTAGTCCTGGACAGAGGGGCTACACCTTC. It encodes CSASPGQRGYTF.

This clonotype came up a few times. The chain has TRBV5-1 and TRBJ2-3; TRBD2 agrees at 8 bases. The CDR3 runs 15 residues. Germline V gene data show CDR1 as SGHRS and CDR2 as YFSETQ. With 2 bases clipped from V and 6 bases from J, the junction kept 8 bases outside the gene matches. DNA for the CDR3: TGCGCCAGCAGCTTCGCTAGCGGGCCCTTGGATACGCAGTATTTT. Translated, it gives CASSFASGPLDTQYF.

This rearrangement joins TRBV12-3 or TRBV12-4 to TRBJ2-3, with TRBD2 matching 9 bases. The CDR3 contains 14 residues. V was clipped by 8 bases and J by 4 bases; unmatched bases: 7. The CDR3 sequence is CASRSGGHPDTQYF. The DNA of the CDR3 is TGTGCCAGCCGAAGCGGGGGGCATCCAGATACGCAGTATTTT.

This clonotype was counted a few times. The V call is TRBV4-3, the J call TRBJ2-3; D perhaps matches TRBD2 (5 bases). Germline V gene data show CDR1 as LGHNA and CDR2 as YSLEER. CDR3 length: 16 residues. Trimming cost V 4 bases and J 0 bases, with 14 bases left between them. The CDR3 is CASSLGRRTSTDTQYF. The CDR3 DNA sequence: TGCGCCAGCAGCCTAGGAAGAAGGACTAGCACAGATACGCAGTATTTT.

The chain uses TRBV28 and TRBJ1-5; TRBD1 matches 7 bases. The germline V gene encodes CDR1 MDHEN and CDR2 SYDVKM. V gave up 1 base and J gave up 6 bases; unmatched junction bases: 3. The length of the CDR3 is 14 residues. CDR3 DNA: TGTGCCAGCAGTTTATTAGGGGGCAGTCAGCCCCAGCATTTT. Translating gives CASSLLGGSQPQHF.

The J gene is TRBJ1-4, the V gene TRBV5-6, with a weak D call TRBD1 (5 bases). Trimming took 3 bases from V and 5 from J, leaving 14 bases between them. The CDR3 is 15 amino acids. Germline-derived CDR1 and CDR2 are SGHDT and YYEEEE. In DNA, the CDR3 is TGTGCCAGCAGCTCAACAGGCCGGGGGAATGAAAAACTGTTTTTT. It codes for CASSSTGRGNEKLFF.

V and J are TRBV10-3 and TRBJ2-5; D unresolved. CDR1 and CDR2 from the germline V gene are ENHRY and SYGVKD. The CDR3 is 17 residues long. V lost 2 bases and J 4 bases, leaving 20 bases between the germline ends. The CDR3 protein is CAISEPNSPRMGETQYF. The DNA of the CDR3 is TGTGCCATCAGTGAGCCGAATTCGCCCCGAATGGGAGAGACCCAGTACTTC.

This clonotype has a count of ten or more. The CDR3 spells CAISEGTGPYEQYF. CDR3 in DNA: TGTGCCATCAGTGAGGGGACAGGGCCCTACGAGCAGTACTTC. This sequence joins TRBV10-3 and TRBJ2-7; 9 bases are a match to TRBD1. Germline V gives CDR1 ENHRY, CDR2 SYGVKD. There are 14 residues in the CDR3. The junction had 1 base not matched to a gene; V was cut back by 2 bases and J by 2 bases.

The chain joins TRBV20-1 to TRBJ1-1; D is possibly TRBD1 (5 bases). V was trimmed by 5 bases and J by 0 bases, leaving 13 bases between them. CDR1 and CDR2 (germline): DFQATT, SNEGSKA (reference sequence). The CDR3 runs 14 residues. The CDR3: CSAGPGRVNTEAFF. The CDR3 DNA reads TGCAGTGCTGGACCGGGGCGGGTGAACACTGAAGCTTTCTTT.

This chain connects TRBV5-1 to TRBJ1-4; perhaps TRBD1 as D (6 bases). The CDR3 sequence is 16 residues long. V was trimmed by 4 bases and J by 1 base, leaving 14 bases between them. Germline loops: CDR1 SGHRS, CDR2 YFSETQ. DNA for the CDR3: TGCGCCAGCAGCAGAGGGGGGCTAGGAACTAATGAAAAACTGTTTTTT. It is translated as CASSRGGLGTNEKLFF.

The CDR3 region has the DNA TGTGCCAGTAGTATTCTCGGAGCGGGACAGGGCCGGACTGAAGCTTTCTTT. Residues: CASSILGAGQGRTEAFF. The rearrangement uses TRBV19 and TRBJ1-1, with TRBD1 matching 9 bases. The junction had 13 bases not matched to a gene; V was cut back by 3 bases and J by 5 bases. Germline assignment: CDR1 LNHDA and CDR2 SQIVND (reference sequence). This CDR3 has 17 residues.

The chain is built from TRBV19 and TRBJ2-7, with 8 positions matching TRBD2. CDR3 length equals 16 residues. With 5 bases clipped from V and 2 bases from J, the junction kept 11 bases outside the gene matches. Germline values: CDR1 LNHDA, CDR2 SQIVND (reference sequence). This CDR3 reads CASSGLGRAGAYEQYF. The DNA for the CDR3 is TGTGCCAGTAGTGGCCTGGGTCGAGCGGGAGCCTACGAGCAGTACTTC.

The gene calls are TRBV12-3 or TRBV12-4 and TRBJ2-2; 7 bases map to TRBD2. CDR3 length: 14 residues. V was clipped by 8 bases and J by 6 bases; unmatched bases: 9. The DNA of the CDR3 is TGTGCCAGCCATTGGGGAGGGGCGTCCGGGGAGCTGTTTTTT. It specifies CASHWGGASGELFF.

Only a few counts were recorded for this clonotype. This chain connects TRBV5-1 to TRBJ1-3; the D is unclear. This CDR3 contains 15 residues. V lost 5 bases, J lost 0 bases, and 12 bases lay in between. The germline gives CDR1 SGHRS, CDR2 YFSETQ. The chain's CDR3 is CASSYDGLSGNTIYF. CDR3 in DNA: TGCGCCAGCAGTTACGACGGACTCTCTGGAAACACCATATATTTT.

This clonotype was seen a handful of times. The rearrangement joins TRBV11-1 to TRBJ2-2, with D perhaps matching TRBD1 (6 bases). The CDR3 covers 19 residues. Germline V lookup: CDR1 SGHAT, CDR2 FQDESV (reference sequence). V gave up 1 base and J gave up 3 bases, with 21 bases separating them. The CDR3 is CASSLGPYPVRGDTGELFF. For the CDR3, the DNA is TGTGCCAGCAGCTTAGGCCCCTACCCGGTCAGGGGAGACACCGGGGAGCTGTTTTTT.

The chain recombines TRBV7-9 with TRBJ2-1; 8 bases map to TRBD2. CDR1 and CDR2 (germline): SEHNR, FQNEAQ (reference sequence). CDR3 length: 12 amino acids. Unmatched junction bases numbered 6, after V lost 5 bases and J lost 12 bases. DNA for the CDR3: TGTGCCAGCAGCCCTCGACTAGCGTCGCAGTTCTTC. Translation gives CASSPRLASQFF.

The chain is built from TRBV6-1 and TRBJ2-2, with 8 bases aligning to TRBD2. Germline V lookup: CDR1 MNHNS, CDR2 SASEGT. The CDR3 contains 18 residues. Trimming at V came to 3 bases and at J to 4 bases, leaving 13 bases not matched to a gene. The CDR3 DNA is TGTGCCAGCAGTGAGAACACGGGGGGGCACTTTGGCACCGGGGAGCTGTTTTTT. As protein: CASSENTGGHFGTGELFF.

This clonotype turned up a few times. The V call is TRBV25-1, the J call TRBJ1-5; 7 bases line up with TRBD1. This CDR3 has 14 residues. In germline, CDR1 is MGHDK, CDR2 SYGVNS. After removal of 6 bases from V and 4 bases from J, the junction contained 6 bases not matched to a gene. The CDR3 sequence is CASRGDSANQPQHF. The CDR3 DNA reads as TGTGCCAGCAGGGGGGACAGTGCAAATCAGCCCCAGCATTTT.

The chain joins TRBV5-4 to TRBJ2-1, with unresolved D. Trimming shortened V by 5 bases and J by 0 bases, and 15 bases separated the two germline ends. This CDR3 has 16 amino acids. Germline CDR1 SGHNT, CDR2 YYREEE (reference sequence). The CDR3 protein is CASSSDLISSYNEQFF. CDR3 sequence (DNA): TGTGCCAGCAGTTCCGACCTGATAAGCTCCTACAATGAGCAGTTCTTC.

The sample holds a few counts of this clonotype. Here the CDR3 reads CASSLGASGGHEQFF. The CDR3 DNA is TGTGCCAGCAGCTTAGGTGCTAGCGGGGGACATGAGCAGTTCTTC. The chain recombines TRBV7-9 with TRBJ2-1, with 10 positions matching TRBD2. The length of the CDR3 is 15 residues. The germline CDR1 and CDR2 sequences are SEHNR and FQNEAQ (reference sequence). V lost 1 base to trimming and J lost 8 bases; unmatched junction nucleotides: 5. The whole variable domain, filled in from reference TRBV7-9 and TRBJ2-1, reads DTGVSQNPRHKITKRGQNVTFRCDPISEHNRLYWYRQTLGQGPEFLTYFQNEAQLEKSRLLSDRFSAERPKGSFSTLEIQRTEQGDSAMYLCASSLGASGGHEQFFGPGTRLTVL.

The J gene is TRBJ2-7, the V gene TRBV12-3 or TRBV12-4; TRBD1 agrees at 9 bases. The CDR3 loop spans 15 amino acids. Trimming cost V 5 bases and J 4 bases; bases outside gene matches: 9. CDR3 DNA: TGTGCCAGCAGTACCCGGGACAGGGTTTTTTACGAGCAGTACTTC. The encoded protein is CASSTRDRVFYEQYF.

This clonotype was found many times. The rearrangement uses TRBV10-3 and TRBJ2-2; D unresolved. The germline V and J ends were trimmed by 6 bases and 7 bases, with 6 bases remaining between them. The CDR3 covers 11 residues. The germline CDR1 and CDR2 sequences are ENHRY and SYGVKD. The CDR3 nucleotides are TGTGCCATCAGGGGGATCGGGGAGCTGTTTTTT. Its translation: CAIRGIGELFF.

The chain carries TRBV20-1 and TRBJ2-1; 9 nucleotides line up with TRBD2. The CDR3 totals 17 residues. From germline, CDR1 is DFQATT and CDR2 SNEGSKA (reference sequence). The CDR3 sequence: CCARERLAGTAYNEQFF. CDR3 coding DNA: TGCTGCGCTAGAGAAAGGCTAGCGGGGACGGCCTACAATGAGCAGTTCTTC.

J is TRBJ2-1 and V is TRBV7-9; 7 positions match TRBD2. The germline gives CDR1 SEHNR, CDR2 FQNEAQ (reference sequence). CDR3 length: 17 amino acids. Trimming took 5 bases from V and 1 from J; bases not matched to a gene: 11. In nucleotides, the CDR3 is TGTGCCAGCAGCCCCACAATAGCGGGCCAGTCCTACAATGAGCAGTTCTTC. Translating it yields CASSPTIAGQSYNEQFF.

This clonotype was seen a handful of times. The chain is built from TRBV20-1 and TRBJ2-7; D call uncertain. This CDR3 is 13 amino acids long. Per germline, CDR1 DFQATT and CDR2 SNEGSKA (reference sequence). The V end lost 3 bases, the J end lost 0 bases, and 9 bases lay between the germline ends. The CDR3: CSASVGSSYEQYF. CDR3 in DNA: TGCAGTGCTAGTGTCGGGTCCTCCTACGAGCAGTACTTC.